Following are 5 T cell receptor beta chains from one sample sequenced in a study of blood T cell repertoires in COVID-19. TCRdb's table, derived via immunoSEQ multiplex PCR, lists solely in-frame clones and lacks some. The data contain 210,000 or so clones, approximately 81% of them singletons. Sequenced: PBMCs or T cells enriched from blood (not recorded which). Receptor source: a woman between 50 and 59 years old with acute COVID-19.

The gene calls are TRBV28 and TRBJ2-1, with 10 bases fitting TRBD2. CDR3 length: 17 amino acids. The ends lost 5 bases at V and 4 bases at J; junction bases unmatched: 11. Germline V gene lookup returns CDR1 MDHEN and CDR2 SYDVKM. CDR3 DNA sequence: TGTGCCAGCAGTATTGATAGGATAGCGGGAGGTTACAATGAGCAGTTCTTC. This gives the protein CASSIDRIAGGYNEQFF.

The gene calls are TRBV5-1 and TRBJ2-1, with 15 bases lining up with TRBD2. The CDR3 runs 19 residues. J was trimmed by 2 bases and V by 0 bases; bases with no gene match: 6. CDR1 is SGHRS, CDR2 YFSETQ, per germline. The CDR3, as DNA: TGCGCCAGCAGCTTGGGGACTAGCGGGAGGGCCAGGGCCTACAATGAGCAGTTCTTC. It encodes CASSLGTSGRARAYNEQFF.

The genes are TRBV7-2 and TRBJ1-4, with D unclear. V dropped 5 bases and J dropped 7 bases, with 14 bases sitting between them. Germline CDR1 and CDR2: SGHTA and FQGNSA. The CDR3 is 14 amino acids. The CDR3, as DNA: TGTGCCAGCAGCCCCGCCTTGGCGGGTGAAAAACTGTTTTTT. Translating it yields CASSPALAGEKLFF.

This chain links TRBV5-4 with TRBJ1-1, with TRBD1 matching over 8 bases. With V trimmed by 4 bases and J by 5 bases, 10 bases remained unmatched. The germline V gene encodes CDR1 SGHNT and CDR2 YYREEE (reference sequence). The CDR3 has 15 amino acids. The CDR3 reads CASSQSGGAGTEAFF. The CDR3 DNA follows: TGTGCCAGCAGCCAATCAGGGGGCGCAGGGACTGAAGCTTTCTTT.

As regards this clone: Different DNA sequences within this sample yield the same CDR3. This chain links TRBV7-2 with TRBJ2-2, with TRBD2 identical over 13 bases. Per the germline V gene, CDR1 is SGHTA and CDR2 is FQGNSA. V was pared by 0 bases and J by 6 bases, with 4 bases of the junction left unmatched. The CDR3 extends over 17 amino acids. CDR3 bases: TGTGCCAGCAGCTTAGCGCCCGGACTAGCGGGAGCCGGGGAGCTGTTTTTT. Translated: CASSLAPGLAGAGELFF.